This TCR beta chain was captured by sequencing in a study of shared clonotypes between healthy human individuals. The authors divided CD4+ cells into CD45RA+ naive and CD45RA-negative memory subsets. Profiled with immunoSEQ multiplex PCR; TCRdb holds only in-frame clones, not every one. The data show some 1,400,000 clones, roughly 96% seen once. The V gene's germline CDR1 is MNHEY and CDR2 SMNVEV (reference sequence). The V gene end was trimmed by 4 bases and the J gene end by 10 bases; junction bases not matched to a gene: 13. There are 16 residues in the CDR3. V and J are TRBV27 and TRBJ1-4; TRBD1 aligns across 9 bases. This clonotype was sampled from a man aged 25-45 years in good health. Sequenced input: naive CD4+ T cells sorted from blood. The sample's subset: CD45RA+ positively selected. In nucleotides, the CDR3 is TGTGCCAGCAGTTCATTGACCGGGACAGGGTCTGGAAAACTGTTTTTT. Amino acid sequence: CASSSLTGTGSGKLFF.